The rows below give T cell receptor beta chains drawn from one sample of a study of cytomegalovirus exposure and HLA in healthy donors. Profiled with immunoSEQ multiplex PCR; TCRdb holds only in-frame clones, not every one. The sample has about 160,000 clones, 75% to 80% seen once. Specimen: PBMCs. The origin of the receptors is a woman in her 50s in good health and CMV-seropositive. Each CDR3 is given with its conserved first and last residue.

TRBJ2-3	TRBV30	CAWSPGGDTQYF
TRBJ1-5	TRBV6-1	CATQWRQGNQPQHF
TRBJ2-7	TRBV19	CASRPERQSYEQYF
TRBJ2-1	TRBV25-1	CASSDHRGRNEQFF
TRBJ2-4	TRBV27	CAIGLAGKSLAKNIQYF
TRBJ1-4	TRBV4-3	CASSQLTGAPGGEKLFF
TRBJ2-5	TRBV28	CASSFRQGVETQYF
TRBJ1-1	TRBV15	CATSREDLWAPEAFF
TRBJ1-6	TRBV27	CASSWDRYSGSPLHF
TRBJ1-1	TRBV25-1	CASSEVGTLEAFF
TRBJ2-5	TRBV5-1	CASSFGAGDTQETQYF